This T cell receptor beta chain was captured by sequencing in a study of regulatory T cells in long-lasting Graves disease. Findings and limits, study-wide: Segments TRBV28, TRBJ1-2 and TRBJ2-5 showed preferential usage in persistent disease.

The TCR beta library used iRepertoire HTBI primers with Arm-PCR amplification of CDR3. From the multiplex PCR reads, TCRdb called clonotypes with MiXCR, one entry per CDR3 protein. The sample records 520,000 or so distinct CDR3 sequences, around 12% being singletons. The time point denotes: newly diagnosed GD, antithyroid drugs for less than 3 months. Researchers made the TCR library from RNA that was extracted from PBMCs. This clonotype was observed many times. Its antigen is undetermined. The CDR3 is 10 amino acids. V was shortened by 6 bases and J by 5 bases, with 5 bases between the two germline ends. CDR1 is SQVTM and CDR2 is ANQGSEA in the germline V gene. These data are also associated with another study on T cells in Graves' hyperthyroidism and ophthalmopathy. That source reports: During a first-round RT-PCR of the TCR CDR3, the HTBI primer set was used. Most expanded thyroid clonotypes above 0.001 also appeared in blood. From stable hyperthyroidism, ophthalmopathy was separated by a 13 V-J model.

The material was peripheral blood mononuclear cells (PBMCs), obtained at new diagnosis, from a patient treated with antithyroid drugs. The chain combines TRBV29-1 with TRBJ2-1; unclear D gene. The sequence was collected from a woman in her twenties or thirties with Graves disease. The CDR3, as DNA: TGCAGCGTCGGAAACAATGAGCAGTTCTTC. Translating it yields CSVGNNEQFF.